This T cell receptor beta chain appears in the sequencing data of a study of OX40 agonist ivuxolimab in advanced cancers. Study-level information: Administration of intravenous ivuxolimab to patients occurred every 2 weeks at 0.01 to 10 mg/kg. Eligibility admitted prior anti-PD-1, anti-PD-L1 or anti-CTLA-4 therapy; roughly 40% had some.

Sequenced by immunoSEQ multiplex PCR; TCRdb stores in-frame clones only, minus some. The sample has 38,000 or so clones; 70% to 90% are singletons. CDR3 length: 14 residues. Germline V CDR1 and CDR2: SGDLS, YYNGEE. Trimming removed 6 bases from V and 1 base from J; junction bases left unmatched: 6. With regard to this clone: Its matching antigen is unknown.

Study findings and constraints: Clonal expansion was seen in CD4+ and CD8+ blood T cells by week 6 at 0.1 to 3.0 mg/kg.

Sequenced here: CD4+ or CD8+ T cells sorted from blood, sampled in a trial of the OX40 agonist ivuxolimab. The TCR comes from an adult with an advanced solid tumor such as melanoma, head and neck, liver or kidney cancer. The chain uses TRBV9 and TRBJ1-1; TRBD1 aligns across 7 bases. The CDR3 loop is CASTPWDRNTEAFF. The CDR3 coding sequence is TGTGCCAGCACGCCGTGGGACAGGAACACTGAAGCTTTCTTT. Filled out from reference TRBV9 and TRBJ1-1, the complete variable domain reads DSGVTQTPKHLITATGQRVTLRCSPRSGDLSVYWYQQSLDQGLQFLIQYYNGEERAKGNILERFSAQQFPDLHSELNLSSLELGDSALYFCASTPWDRNTEAFFGQGTRLTVV.